This T cell receptor beta chain was profiled in a study of T cells after yellow fever vaccination. Germline V gene lookup returns CDR1 SGHVS and CDR2 FQNEAQ. Trimming left V 3 bases short and J 2 bases short, with 14 bases between. The CDR3 runs 15 residues. Only a few counts were recorded for this clonotype. TCRdb re-called the 5' RACE reads with MiXCR, one entry per CDR3 protein. The sample lists tens of thousands of distinct CDR3 sequences; almost 8% were seen once. The clonotype originates from a man aged 25 to 45 who received the YFV17D yellow fever vaccine. The gene calls are TRBV7-8 and TRBJ2-7; D possibly corresponds to TRBD2 (5 bases). The source was CD8+ T cells sorted from PBMCs, collected on the day of the yellow fever booster vaccination. DNA for the CDR3: TGTGCCAGCAGCTTGTTTATAAGCGGACCCTACGAGCAGTACTTC. It is translated as CASSLFISGPYEQYF.